Included here is one T cell receptor beta chain sequence, with context. What it binds is not known. These data originate in a study of CD8 T cells in ankylosing spondylitis. The V gene lost 0 bases and the J gene lost 5 bases, with 15 bases spanning the gap. CDR3 length equals 15 residues. From germline, CDR1 is SGHRS and CDR2 YFSETQ. General study results and limits: Relatively rare in peripheral blood, disease-linked clones were also CD8+. A TCR beta motif of under ten highly homologous variants appeared characteristic of ankylosing spondylitis blood. Reported data indicate significant enrichment of disease-linked clones within matched ankylosing spondylitis synovial fluid. Prior work had noted some motif variants in reactive arthritis blood and synovial fluid.

By quantitative 5'-RACE with molecular barcodes, the TCR beta libraries were made. MiXCR was run by TCRdb on the 5' RACE reads, yielding one entry per CDR3 protein. The sample lists under 450,000 distinct CDR3 sequences, about a sixth seen once, with approximately 0.93% in the top ten. This TCR was sampled from a male donor with ankylosing spondylitis. J is TRBJ2-7 and V is TRBV5-1; TRBD2 might be the D (6 bases). Input material: blood, either unsorted or a sorted T cell fraction (not recorded which). CDR3 nucleotide sequence: TGCGCCAGCAGCTTGGGGGCGGGACCCAACCACGAGCAGTACTTC. This gives the protein CASSLGAGPNHEQYF.